This T cell receptor beta chain stems from a study of blood T cell repertoires in COVID-19. Study-level information: PBMCs, B-cell-depleted T cells, or T cells were the source of the cDNA or gDNA that made up the material.

Germline assignment: CDR1 KGHSH and CDR2 LQKENI. V was shortened by 3 bases and J by 4 bases, with 13 bases between the two germline ends. The CDR3 runs 15 residues. Seattle cases were enrolled at active infection and followed longitudinally. Original processing methods: Amplification of reference gene primers was used by the study to estimate nucleated cell counts. Profiled with immunoSEQ multiplex PCR; TCRdb holds only in-frame clones, not every one. V, J and clone size are taken as reported in that table, and D and trimming were inferred from the DNA itself. The sample includes 240,000 or so clones, 75% to 85% of them seen just once.

V gene TRBV18 combines with J gene TRBJ1-5, with a possible D match to TRBD1 (5 bases). The origin of this receptor is a woman aged 80 or older with COVID-19, enrolled during active disease. Sequencing was performed on peripheral blood. The CDR3 loop reads CASSPLQGGNQPQHF. In DNA, the CDR3 is TGTGCCAGCTCACCCCTCCAGGGTGGGAATCAGCCCCAGCATTTT.